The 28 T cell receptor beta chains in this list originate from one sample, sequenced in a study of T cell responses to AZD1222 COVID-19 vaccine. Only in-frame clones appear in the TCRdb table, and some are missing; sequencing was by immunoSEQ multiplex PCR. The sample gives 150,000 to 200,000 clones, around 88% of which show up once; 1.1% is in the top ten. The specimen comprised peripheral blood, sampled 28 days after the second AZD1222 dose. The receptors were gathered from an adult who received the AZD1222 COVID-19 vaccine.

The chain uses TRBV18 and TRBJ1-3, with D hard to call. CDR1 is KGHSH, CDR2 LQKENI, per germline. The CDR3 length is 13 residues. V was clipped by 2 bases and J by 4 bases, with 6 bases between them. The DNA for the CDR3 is TGTGCCAGCTCACCAGGGAACGGAAACACCATATATTTT. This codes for CASSPGNGNTIYF.

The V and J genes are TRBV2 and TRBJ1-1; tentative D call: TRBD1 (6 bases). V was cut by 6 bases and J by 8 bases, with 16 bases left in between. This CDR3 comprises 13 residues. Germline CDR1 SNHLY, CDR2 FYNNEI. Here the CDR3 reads CASSPPGGREAFF. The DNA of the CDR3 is TGTGCCAGCAGCCCCCCCGGGGGCCGAGAAGCTTTCTTT. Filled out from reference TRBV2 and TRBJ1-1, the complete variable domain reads EPEVTQTPSHQVTQMGQEVILRCVPISNHLYFYWYRQILGQKVEFLVSFYNNEISEKSEIFDDQFSVERPDGSNFTLKIRSTKLEDSAMYFCASSPPGGREAFFGQGTRLTVV.

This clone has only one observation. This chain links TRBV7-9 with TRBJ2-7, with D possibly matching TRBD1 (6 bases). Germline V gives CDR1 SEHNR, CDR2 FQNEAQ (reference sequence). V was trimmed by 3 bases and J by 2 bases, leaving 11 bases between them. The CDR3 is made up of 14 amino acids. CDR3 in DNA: TGTGCCAGCAGCTTCGACAGGTACCCCTACGAGCAGTACTTC. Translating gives CASSFDRYPYEQYF.

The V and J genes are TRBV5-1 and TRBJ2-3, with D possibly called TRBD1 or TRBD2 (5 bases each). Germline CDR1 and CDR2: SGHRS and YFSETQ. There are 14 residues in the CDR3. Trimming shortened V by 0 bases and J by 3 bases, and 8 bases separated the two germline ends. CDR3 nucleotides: TGCGCCAGCAGCTTGGATGGGGGAACAGATACGCAGTATTTT. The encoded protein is CASSLDGGTDTQYF.

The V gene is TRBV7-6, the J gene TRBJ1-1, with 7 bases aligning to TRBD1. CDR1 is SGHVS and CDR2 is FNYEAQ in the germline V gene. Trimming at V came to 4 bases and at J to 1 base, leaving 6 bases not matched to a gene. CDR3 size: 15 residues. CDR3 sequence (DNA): TGTGCCAGCAGCTACACGCAGGGGGGGAACACTGAAGCTTTCTTT. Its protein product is CASSYTQGGNTEAFF.

The CDR3 loop is CASSLEPETQYF. For the CDR3, the DNA is TGTGCCAGCAGCTTAGAACCAGAGACCCAGTACTTC. V is TRBV7-2 and J is TRBJ2-5; D unclear. The CDR3 is made up of 12 amino acids. Germline V gene data show CDR1 as SGHTA and CDR2 as FQGNSA. V lost 1 base to trimming and J lost 4 bases, with 4 bases between them.

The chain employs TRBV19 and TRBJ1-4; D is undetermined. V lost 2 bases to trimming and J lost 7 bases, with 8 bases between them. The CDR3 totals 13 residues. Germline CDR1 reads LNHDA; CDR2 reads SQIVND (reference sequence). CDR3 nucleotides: TGTGCCAGTAGTATAATAGGGCGTGAAAAACTGTTTTTT. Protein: CASSIIGREKLFF.

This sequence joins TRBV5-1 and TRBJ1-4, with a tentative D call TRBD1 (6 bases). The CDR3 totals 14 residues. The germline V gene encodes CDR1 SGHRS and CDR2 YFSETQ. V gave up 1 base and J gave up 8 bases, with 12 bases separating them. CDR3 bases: TGCGCCAGCAGCTTGACCGGGGGCGAAGAAAAACTGTTTTTT. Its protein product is CASSLTGGEEKLFF. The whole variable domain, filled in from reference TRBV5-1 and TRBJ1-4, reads KAGVTQTPRYLIKTRGQQVTLSCSPISGHRSVSWYQQTPGQGLQFLFEYFSETQRNKGNFPGRFSGRQFSNSRSEMNVSTLELGDSALYLCASSLTGGEEKLFFGSGTQLSVL.

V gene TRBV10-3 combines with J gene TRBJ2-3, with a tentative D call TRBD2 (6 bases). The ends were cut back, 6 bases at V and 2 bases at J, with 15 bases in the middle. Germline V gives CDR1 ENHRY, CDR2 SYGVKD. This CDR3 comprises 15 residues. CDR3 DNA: TGTGCCATCAGCAGGGACTCGCAGGACACAGATACGCAGTATTTT. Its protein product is CAISRDSQDTDTQYF.

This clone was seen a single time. The CDR3 DNA sequence: TGCAGCGTTGATGGTAGGACCACAAAAGAGACCCAGTACTTC. It codes for CSVDGRTTKETQYF. The gene calls are TRBV29-1 and TRBJ2-5; D remains unclear. V was trimmed by 3 bases and J by 3 bases, leaving 14 bases between them. The CDR3 is 14 residues long. Germline assignment: CDR1 SQVTM and CDR2 ANQGSEA. Full variable domain (remainder filled in from reference TRBV29-1 and TRBJ2-5): SAVISQKPSRDICQRGTSLTIQCQVDSQVTMMFWYRQQPGQSLTLIATANQGSEATYESGFVIDKFPISRPNLTFSTLTVSNMSPEDSSIYLCSVDGRTTKETQYFGPGTRLLVL.

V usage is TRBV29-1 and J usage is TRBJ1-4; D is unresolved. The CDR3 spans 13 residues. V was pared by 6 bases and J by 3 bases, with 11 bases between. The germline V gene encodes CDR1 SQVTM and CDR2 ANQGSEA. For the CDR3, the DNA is TGCAGCGTGAGTGCCCTCCCTAATGAAAAACTGTTTTTT. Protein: CSVSALPNEKLFF.

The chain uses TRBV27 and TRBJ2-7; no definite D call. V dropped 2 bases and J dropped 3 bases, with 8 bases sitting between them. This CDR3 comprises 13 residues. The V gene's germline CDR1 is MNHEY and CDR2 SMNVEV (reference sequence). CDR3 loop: CASSLIWGYEQYF. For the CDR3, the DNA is TGTGCCAGCAGTTTAATTTGGGGCTACGAGCAGTACTTC.

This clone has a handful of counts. Written as DNA, the CDR3 is TGTGCCAGCAGCCTGGGACTAGCGGGGGGTAGCACAGATACGCAGTATTTT. Protein: CASSLGLAGGSTDTQYF. The genes are TRBV7-6 and TRBJ2-3, with 15 bases lining up with TRBD2. This CDR3 has 17 residues. Trimming cost V 5 bases and J 0 bases; bases outside gene matches: 3. Germline V gene lookup returns CDR1 SGHVS and CDR2 FNYEAQ. The full variable domain, in which reference TRBV7-6 and TRBJ2-3 provide the parts outside the CDR3, is GAGVSQSPRYKVTKRGQDVALRCDPISGHVSLYWYRQALGQGPEFLTYFNYEAQQDKSGLPNDRFSAERPEGSISTLTIQRTEQRDSAMYRCASSLGLAGGSTDTQYFGPGTRLTVL.

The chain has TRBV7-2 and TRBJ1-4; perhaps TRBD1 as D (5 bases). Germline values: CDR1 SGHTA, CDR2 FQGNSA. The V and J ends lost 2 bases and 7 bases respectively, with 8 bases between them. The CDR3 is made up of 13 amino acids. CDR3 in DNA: TGTGCCAGCAGCTTATGGGGGGGTGAAAAACTGTTTTTT. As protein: CASSLWGGEKLFF.

CDR3 protein: CASAGTSSYEQYF. The CDR3 nucleotides are TGTGCCAGCGCCGGGACATCCTCCTACGAGCAGTACTTC. The chain carries TRBV2 and TRBJ2-7, with TRBD1 as a possible D gene (6 bases). Per the germline V gene, CDR1 is SNHLY and CDR2 is FYNNEI. The CDR3 contains 13 residues. Trimming took 8 bases from V and 0 from J, leaving 11 bases between them.

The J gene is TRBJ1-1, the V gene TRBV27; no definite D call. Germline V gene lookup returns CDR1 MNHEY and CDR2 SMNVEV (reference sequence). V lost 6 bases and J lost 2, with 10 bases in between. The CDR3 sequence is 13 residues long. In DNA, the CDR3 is TGTGCCAGCAGCCCCGTGGGCAACACTGAAGCTTTCTTT. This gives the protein CASSPVGNTEAFF.

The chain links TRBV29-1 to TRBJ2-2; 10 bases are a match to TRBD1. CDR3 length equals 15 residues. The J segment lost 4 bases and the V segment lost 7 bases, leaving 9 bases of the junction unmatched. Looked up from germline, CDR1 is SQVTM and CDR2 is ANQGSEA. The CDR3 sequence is CSASFGTGVTGELFF. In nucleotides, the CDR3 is TGCAGCGCGTCGTTTGGGACAGGGGTCACCGGGGAGCTGTTTTTT.

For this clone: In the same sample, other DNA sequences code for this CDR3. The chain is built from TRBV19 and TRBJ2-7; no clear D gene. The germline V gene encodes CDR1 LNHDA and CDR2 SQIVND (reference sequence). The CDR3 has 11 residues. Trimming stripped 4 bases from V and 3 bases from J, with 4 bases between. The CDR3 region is CASSNGYEQYF. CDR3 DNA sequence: TGTGCCAGTAGTAACGGCTACGAGCAGTACTTC.

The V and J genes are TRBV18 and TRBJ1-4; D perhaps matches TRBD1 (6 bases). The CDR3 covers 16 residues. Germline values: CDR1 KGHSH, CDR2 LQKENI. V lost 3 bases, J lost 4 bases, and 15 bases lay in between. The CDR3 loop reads CASSPRNREGNEKLFF. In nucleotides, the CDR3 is TGTGCCAGCTCACCTAGAAACAGGGAAGGTAATGAAAAACTGTTTTTT.

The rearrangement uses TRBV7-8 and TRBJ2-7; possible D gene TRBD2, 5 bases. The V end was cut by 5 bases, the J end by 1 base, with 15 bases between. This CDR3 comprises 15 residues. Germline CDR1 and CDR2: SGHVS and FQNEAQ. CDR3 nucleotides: TGTGCCAGCAGCACCCGGGGAATCGGGTCCTACGAGCAGTACTTC. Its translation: CASSTRGIGSYEQYF. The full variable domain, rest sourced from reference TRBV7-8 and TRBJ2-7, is GAGVSQSPRYKVAKRGQDVALRCDPISGHVSLFWYQQALGQGPEFLTYFQNEAQLDKSGLPSDRFFAERPEGSVSTLKIQRTQQEDSAVYLCASSTRGIGSYEQYFGPGTRLTVT.

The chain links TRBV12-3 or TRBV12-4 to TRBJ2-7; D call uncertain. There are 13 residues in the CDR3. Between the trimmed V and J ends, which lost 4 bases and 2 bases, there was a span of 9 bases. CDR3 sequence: CASSSGGPYEQYF. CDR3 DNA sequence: TGTGCCAGCAGTTCGGGTGGGCCCTACGAGCAGTACTTC.

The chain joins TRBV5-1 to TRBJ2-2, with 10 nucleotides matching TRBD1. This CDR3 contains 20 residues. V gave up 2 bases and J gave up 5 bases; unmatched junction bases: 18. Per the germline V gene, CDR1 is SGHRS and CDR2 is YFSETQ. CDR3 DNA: TGCGCCAGCAGCTTCGGTCCGCCGGGGTCCGGGACAGGGGTAACCGGGGAGCTGTTTTTT. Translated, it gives CASSFGPPGSGTGVTGELFF.

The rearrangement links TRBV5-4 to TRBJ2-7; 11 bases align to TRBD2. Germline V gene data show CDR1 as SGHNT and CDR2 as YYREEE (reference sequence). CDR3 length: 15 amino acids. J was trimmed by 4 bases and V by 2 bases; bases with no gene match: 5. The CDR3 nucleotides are TGTGCCAGCAGCTTTTCGACTAGCGGGGCATACGAGCAGTACTTC. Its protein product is CASSFSTSGAYEQYF.

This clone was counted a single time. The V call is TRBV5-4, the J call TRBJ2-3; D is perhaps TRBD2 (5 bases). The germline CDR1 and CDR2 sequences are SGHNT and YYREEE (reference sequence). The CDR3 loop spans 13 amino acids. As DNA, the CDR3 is TGTTCAGGAGGAGGACCCAACACAGATACGCAGTATTTT. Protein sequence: CSGGGPNTDTQYF.

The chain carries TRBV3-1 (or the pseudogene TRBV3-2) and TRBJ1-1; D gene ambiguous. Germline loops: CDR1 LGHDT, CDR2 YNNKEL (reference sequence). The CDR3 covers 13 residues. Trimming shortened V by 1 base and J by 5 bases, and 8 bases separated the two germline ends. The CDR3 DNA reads TGTGCCAGCAGCCAAGGTGGGATAACTGAAGCTTTCTTT. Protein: CASSQGGITEAFF.

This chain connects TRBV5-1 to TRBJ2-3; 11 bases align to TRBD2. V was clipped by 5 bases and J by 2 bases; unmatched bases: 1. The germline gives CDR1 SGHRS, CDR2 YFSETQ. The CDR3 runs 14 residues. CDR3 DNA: TGCGCCAGCAGACTAGCGGGGGACACAGATACGCAGTATTTT. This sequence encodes CASRLAGDTDTQYF.

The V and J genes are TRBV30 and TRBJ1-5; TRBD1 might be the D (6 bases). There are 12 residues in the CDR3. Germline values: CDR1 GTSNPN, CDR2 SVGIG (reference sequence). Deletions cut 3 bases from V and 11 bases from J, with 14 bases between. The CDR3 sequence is CAWSDEGGTQHF. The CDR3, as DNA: TGTGCCTGGAGCGATGAAGGGGGGACCCAGCATTTT.

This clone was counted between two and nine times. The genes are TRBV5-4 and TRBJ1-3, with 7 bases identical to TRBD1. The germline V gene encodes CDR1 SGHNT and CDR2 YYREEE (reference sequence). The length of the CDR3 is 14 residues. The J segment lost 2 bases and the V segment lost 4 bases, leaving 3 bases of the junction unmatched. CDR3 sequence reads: CASSRTGAGNTIYF. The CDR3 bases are TGTGCCAGCAGCCGAACAGGGGCTGGAAACACCATATATTTT. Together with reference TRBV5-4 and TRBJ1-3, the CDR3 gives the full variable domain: ETGVTQSPTHLIKTRGQQVTLRCSSQSGHNTVSWYQQALGQGPQFIFQYYREEENGRGNFPPRFSGLQFPNYSSELNVNALELDDSALYLCASSRTGAGNTIYFGEGSWLTVV.